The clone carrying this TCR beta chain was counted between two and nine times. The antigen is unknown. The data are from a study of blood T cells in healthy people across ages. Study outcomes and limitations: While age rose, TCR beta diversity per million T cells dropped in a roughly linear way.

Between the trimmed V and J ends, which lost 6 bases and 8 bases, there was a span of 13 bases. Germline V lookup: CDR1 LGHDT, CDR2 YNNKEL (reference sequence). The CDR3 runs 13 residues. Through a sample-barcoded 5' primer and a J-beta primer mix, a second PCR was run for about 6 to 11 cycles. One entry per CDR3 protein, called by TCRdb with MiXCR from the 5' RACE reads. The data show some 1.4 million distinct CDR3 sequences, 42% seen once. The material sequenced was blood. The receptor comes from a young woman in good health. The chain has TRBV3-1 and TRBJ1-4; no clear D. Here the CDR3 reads CASRRGGEEKLFF. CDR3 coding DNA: TGTGCCAGCAGACGGGGTGGAGAAGAAAAACTGTTTTTT.